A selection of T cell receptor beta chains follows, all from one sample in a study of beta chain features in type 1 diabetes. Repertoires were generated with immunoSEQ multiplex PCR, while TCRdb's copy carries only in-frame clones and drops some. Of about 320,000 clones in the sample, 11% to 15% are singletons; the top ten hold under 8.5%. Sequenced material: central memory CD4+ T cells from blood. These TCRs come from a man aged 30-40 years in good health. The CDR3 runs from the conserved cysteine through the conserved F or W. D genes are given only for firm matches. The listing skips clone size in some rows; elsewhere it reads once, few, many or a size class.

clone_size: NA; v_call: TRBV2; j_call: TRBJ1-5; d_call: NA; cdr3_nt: TGTGCCAGCAGTGCCTCTGAGGGGCCGGGGGCCAATCAGCCCCAGCATTTT; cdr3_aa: CASSASEGPGANQPQHF
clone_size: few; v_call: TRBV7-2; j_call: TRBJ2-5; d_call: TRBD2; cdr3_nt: TGTGCCAGCAGCTCCGGACTAGCGGGGGGGAGTACCCAGTACTTC; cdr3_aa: CASSSGLAGGSTQYF
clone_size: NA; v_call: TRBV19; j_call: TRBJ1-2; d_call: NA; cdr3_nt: TGTGCCAGTACTCCCGACAGAACCTACTATGGCTACACCTTC; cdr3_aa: CASTPDRTYYGYTF
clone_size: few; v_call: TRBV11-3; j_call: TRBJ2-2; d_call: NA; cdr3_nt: TGTGCCAGCAGCTTAGCCGGGGGTGCGGCCGGGGAGCTGTTTTTT; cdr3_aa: CASSLAGGAAGELFF
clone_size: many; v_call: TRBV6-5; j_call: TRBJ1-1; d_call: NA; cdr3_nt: TGTGCCAGCATTAGTCCTGGCTGGGGAGGCACTGAAGCTTTCTTT; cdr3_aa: CASISPGWGGTEAFF
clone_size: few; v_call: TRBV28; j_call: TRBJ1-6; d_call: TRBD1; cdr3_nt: TGTGCCAGCATACCGGGACAGGGGTATTCACCCCTCCACTTT; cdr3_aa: CASIPGQGYSPLHF
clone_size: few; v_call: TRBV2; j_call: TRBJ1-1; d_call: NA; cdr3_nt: TGTGCCAGAGTAGAGGGCCGGAACACTGAAGCTTTCTTT; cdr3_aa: CARVEGRNTEAFF
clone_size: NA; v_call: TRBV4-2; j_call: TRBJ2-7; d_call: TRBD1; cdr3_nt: TGTGCCAGCAGCTTGGGGACAGGGACCCCCTACGAGCAGTACTTC; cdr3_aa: CASSLGTGTPYEQYF
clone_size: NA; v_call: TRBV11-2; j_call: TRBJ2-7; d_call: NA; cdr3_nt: TGTGCCAGCAGCTTAGGCCCACAGGCCGTATACGAGCAGTACTTC; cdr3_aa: CASSLGPQAVYEQYF
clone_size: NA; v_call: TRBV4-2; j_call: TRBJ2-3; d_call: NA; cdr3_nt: TGTGCCAGCAGCCAAGGATCAGGGTTAGGTTTTCGGGCAGATACGCAGTATTTT; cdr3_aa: CASSQGSGLGFRADTQYF
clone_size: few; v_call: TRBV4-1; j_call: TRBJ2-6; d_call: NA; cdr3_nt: TGCGCCAGCAGCCAAGAATGGACGGGTTACTCTGGGGCCAACGTCCTGACTTTC; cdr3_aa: CASSQEWTGYSGANVLTF
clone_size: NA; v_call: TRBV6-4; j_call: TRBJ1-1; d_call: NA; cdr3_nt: TGTGCCAGCAGTGACTCGGTCCTGGGCACTGAAGCTTTCTTT; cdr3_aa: CASSDSVLGTEAFF
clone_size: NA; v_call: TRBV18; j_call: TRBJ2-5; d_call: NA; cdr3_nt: TGTGCCAGCTCACCCAAGGGTTACCAAGAGACCCAGTACTTC; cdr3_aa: CASSPKGYQETQYF
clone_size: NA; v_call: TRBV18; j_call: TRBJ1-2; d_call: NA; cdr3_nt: TGTGCCAGCTCACGAGACCCCGAGTATGGCTACACCTTC; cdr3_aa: CASSRDPEYGYTF
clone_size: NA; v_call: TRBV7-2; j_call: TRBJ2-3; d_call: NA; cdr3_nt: TGTGCCAGCAGTCTCTATAGCACAGATACGCAGTATTTT; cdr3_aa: CASSLYSTDTQYF
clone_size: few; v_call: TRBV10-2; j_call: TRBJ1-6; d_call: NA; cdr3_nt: TGCGCCAGCACACGGGGGGATAATTCACCCCTCCACTTT; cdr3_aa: CASTRGDNSPLHF
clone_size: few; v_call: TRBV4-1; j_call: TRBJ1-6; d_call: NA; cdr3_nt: TGCGCCAGCAGCCAAGCGGTGGGGCCCCTCCACTTT; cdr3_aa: CASSQAVGPLHF
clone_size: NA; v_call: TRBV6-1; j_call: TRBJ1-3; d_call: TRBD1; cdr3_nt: TGTGCCAGCAGGACAGGGGGCAACACCATATATTTT; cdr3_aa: CASRTGGNTIYF
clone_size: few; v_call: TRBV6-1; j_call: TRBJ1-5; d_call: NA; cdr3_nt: TGTGCCAGCAGTGAAAGTCTAGAGATGGGTCAGCCCCAGCATTTT; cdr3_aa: CASSESLEMGQPQHF
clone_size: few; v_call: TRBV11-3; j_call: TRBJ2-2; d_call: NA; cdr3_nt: TGTGCCAGCAGCTGGGTACAGGGAGCGAACACCGGGGAGCTGTTTTTT; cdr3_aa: CASSWVQGANTGELFF
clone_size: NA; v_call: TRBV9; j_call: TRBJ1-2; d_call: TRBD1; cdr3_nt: TGTGCCAGCAGCGTAGACAGGGGCAACTATGGCTACACCTTC; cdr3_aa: CASSVDRGNYGYTF
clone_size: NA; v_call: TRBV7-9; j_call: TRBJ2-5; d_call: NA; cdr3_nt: TGTGCCAGCAGCTCCCAGAGAGGGGCCAGAGAAGAGACCCAGTACTTC; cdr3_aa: CASSSQRGAREETQYF